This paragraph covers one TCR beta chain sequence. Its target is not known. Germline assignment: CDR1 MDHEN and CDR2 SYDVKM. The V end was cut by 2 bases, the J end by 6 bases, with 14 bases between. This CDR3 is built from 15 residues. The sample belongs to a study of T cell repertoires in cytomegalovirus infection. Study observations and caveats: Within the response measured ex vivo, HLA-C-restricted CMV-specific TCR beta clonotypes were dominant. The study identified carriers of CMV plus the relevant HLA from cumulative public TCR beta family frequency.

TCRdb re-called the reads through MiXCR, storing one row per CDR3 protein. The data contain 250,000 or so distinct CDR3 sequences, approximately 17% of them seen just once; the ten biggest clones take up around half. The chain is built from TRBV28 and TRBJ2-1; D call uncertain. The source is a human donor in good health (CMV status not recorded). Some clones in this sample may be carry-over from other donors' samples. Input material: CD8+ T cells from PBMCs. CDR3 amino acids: CASSLGVPVGNEQFF. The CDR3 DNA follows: TGTGCCAGCAGTTTAGGGGTCCCAGTCGGCAATGAGCAGTTCTTC.